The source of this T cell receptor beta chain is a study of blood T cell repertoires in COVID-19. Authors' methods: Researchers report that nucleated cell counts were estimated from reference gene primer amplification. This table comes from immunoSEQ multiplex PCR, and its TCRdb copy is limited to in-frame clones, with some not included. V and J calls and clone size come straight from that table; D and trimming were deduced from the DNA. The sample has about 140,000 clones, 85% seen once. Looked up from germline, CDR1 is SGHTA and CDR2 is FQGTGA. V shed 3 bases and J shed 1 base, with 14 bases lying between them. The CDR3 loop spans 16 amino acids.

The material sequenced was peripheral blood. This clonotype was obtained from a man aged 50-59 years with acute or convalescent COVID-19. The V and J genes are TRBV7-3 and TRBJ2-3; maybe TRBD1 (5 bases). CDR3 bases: TGTGCCAGCAGCTTGGTCTTTGAAGGGGGCACAGATACGCAGTATTTT. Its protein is CASSLVFEGGTDTQYF.